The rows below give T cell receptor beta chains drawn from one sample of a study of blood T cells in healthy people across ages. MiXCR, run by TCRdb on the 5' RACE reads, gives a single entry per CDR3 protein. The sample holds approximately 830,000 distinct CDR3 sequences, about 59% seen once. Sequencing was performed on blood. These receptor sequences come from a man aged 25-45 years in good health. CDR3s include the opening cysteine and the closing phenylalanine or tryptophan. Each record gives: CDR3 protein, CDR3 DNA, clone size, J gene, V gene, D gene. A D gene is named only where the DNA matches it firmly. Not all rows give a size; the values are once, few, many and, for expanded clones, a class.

CSASTGGGEKLFF	TGCAGTGCTAGTACGGGGGGCGGCGAAAAACTGTTTTTT	-	TRBJ1-4	TRBV20-1	-
CSASGGAVFITDTQYF	TGCAGTGCTAGCGGGGGGGCCGTTTTTATCACAGATACGCAGTATTTT	-	TRBJ2-3	TRBV20-1	TRBD2
CSTRTGGGDTQYF	TGCAGCACCCGGACAGGGGGCGGCGATACGCAGTATTTT	few	TRBJ2-3	TRBV29-1	TRBD1
CASSPMTGSNYGYTF	TGTGCCAGCAGCCCAATGACAGGGTCTAACTATGGCTACACCTTC	-	TRBJ1-2	TRBV7-9	TRBD1
CASSLSDRPMGYTF	TGTGCCAGCAGCTTATCCGACAGGCCTATGGGGTACACCTTC	-	TRBJ1-2	TRBV11-1	-
CASSYSKEQGYEQYF	TGTGCCAGCAGTTACTCGAAAGAACAGGGGTACGAGCAGTACTTC	few	TRBJ2-7	TRBV6-6	TRBD1
CASTTPQGANGYTF	TGTGCCAGCACAACCCCCCAGGGGGCTAATGGCTACACCTTC	-	TRBJ1-2	TRBV6-6	TRBD1
CASSLGYTEAFF	TGTGCCAGCAGTTTGGGGTACACTGAAGCTTTCTTT	few	TRBJ1-1	TRBV5-1	-
CAGSYSPRLTATPLHF	TGTGCCGGCAGTTACTCCCCTCGGTTGACCGCCACACCCCTCCACTTT	-	TRBJ1-6	TRBV6-5	-
CASSEASGSSYNEQFF	TGTGCCAGCAGTGAAGCTTCGGGCAGCTCCTACAATGAGCAGTTCTTC	-	TRBJ2-1	TRBV2	-
CASSLRDRGDETQYF	TGTGCCAGCAGCTTAAGGGACAGGGGTGATGAGACCCAGTACTTC	-	TRBJ2-5	TRBV7-9	TRBD1
CASSFSGGDYNEQYF	TGTGCCAGCAGCTTTAGCGGGGGAGACTACAATGAGCAGTACTTC	-	TRBJ2-7	TRBV7-2	TRBD2
CASSLVELRGSPLHF	TGTGCCAGCAGCTTAGTAGAGCTTCGCGGTTCACCCCTCCACTTT	-	TRBJ1-6	TRBV7-8	-
CASSSWGSGSYTF	TGTGCCAGCAGCTCCTGGGGATCTGGTAGCTACACCTTC	-	TRBJ1-2	TRBV13	-
CASSLDPTGFYGYTF	TGCGCCAGCAGCTTGGACCCGACAGGGTTCTATGGCTACACCTTC	-	TRBJ1-2	TRBV5-1	TRBD1
CASSSSGEGEKLFF	TGTGCCAGCAGCTCCTCAGGGGAGGGTGAAAAACTGTTTTTT	-	TRBJ1-4	TRBV7-3	-
CASKPGNMNTEAFF	TGTGCCAGCAAGCCAGGGAATATGAACACTGAAGCTTTCTTT	-	TRBJ1-1	TRBV2	-
CASSARWQETQYF	TGTGCCAGCAGTGCCCGTTGGCAAGAGACCCAGTACTTC	-	TRBJ2-5	TRBV27	-
CASSFTAGGLNNEQFF	TGTGCCAGCAGCTTTACGGCGGGGGGATTAAACAATGAGCAGTTCTTC	-	TRBJ2-1	TRBV7-9	TRBD2
CASSTRTSGGDEQYF	TGTGCCAGCAGTACCCGGACTAGCGGGGGGGACGAGCAGTACTTC	few	TRBJ2-7	TRBV6-2/TRBV6-3	TRBD2
CASSEWKGETQYF	TGTGCCAGCAGTGAATGGAAGGGGGAGACCCAGTACTTC	-	TRBJ2-5	TRBV25-1	-
CASSQQDRGLYEQYF	TGCGCCAGCAGCCAACAGGACAGGGGACTATACGAGCAGTACTTC	-	TRBJ2-7	TRBV4-3	TRBD1
CAGSQTTGYGYTF	TGTGCCGGCAGCCAAACGACAGGATATGGCTACACCTTC	-	TRBJ1-2	TRBV3-1	-
CASRPREHLYEQYF	TGTGCCAGTCGCCCCCGGGAACATCTCTACGAGCAGTACTTC	-	TRBJ2-7	TRBV2	-
CASSVAAGGNYEQYF	TGTGCCAGCAGCGTAGCGGCAGGGGGAAACTACGAGCAGTACTTC	-	TRBJ2-7	TRBV9	TRBD1
CASSFGQGLYEQYF	TGTGCCAGCAGCTTCGGACAGGGGTTGTACGAGCAGTACTTC	many	TRBJ2-7	TRBV27	TRBD1
CASAPTSDSPLHF	TGTGCCAGCGCACCAACTTCGGACTCACCCCTCCACTTT	once	TRBJ1-6	TRBV18	-
CASSFQNGDYEQYF	TGTGCCAGCAGCTTCCAAAATGGGGACTACGAGCAGTACTTC	-	TRBJ2-7	TRBV7-2	-
CASRGGDEQFF	TGTGCCTCCCGGGGGGGGGATGAGCAGTTCTTC	many	TRBJ2-1	TRBV24-1	TRBD2
CSVSQGKIYEQYF	TGCAGCGTATCACAGGGGAAAATCTACGAGCAGTACTTC	few	TRBJ2-7	TRBV29-1	TRBD1
CSVEAGTDVYGYTF	TGCAGCGTTGAGGCCGGGACCGACGTCTATGGCTACACCTTC	-	TRBJ1-2	TRBV29-1	-
CASSHRPGQGPGGTDTQYF	TGTGCCAGCAGCCATCGTCCGGGACAGGGGCCCGGGGGCACAGATACGCAGTATTTT	few	TRBJ2-3	TRBV12-3/TRBV12-4	TRBD1
CASSPAAGARYTF	TGTGCCAGCAGTCCCGCGGCAGGGGCTCGCTACACCTTC	-	TRBJ1-2	TRBV27	-
CASSLAQQGHEQYF	TGCGCCAGCAGCTTGGCCCAACAGGGCCACGAGCAGTACTTC	-	TRBJ2-7	TRBV5-1	-
CASSLWTGANEQFF	TGCGCCAGCAGCTTATGGACAGGGGCCAATGAGCAGTTCTTC	-	TRBJ2-1	TRBV5-1	TRBD1
CASSPGPILAKNIQYF	TGCGCCAGCAGCCCAGGACCAATCTTAGCCAAAAACATTCAGTACTTC	-	TRBJ2-4	TRBV4-3	-
CASSLIVGGAGETQYF	TGTGCCAGCAGTTTGATCGTCGGGGGGGCCGGGGAGACCCAGTACTTC	few	TRBJ2-5	TRBV12-3/TRBV12-4	TRBD2
CASSPNSQYNEQYF	TGTGCCAGCAGCCCTAACAGCCAGTACAATGAGCAGTACTTC	-	TRBJ2-7	TRBV7-3	-
CASSRGGGGEKLFF	TGTGCCAGCAGCCGCGGGGGGGGCGGTGAAAAACTGTTTTTT	-	TRBJ1-4	TRBV21-1	-
CSVNGGAYNEQFF	TGCAGCGTTAACGGCGGGGCTTACAATGAGCAGTTCTTC	-	TRBJ2-1	TRBV29-1	-
CASTQGFPEGTEAFF	TGTGCCAGCACCCAGGGGTTCCCGGAGGGAACTGAAGCTTTCTTT	once	TRBJ1-1	TRBV11-1	-
CASSQTTGWETQYF	TGCGCCAGCAGCCAAACGACAGGGTGGGAGACCCAGTACTTC	few	TRBJ2-5	TRBV4-1	TRBD1
CASSQDGGADTQYF	TGTGCCAGCAGCCAAGATGGAGGGGCTGATACGCAGTATTTT	few	TRBJ2-3	TRBV4-2	-
CASSARQGADGYTF	TGTGCCAGCAGCGCCCGACAGGGGGCCGATGGCTACACCTTC	-	TRBJ1-2	TRBV7-2	TRBD1
CASSQGLLTQYF	TGTGCCAGCAGCCAGGGACTGCTAACGCAGTATTTT	-	TRBJ2-3	TRBV3-1	-
CASSDSGLSNTEAFF	TGTGCCAGCAGTGACTCGGGACTTTCGAACACTGAAGCTTTCTTT	-	TRBJ1-1	TRBV6-1	-
CASSLTDLAQADTQYF	TGTGCCAGCAGCTTAACGGACCTAGCCCAAGCAGATACGCAGTATTTT	-	TRBJ2-3	TRBV7-3	-
CSARFQQETQYF	TGCAGTGCTAGATTCCAGCAAGAGACCCAGTACTTC	once	TRBJ2-5	TRBV20-1	-
CASSPLDPTKGNEQFF	TGCGCCAGCAGCCCCTTAGACCCCACAAAGGGGAATGAGCAGTTCTTC	-	TRBJ2-1	TRBV4-1	-
CSGGFGQGGDEQYF	TGCAGCGGGGGGTTCGGACAGGGAGGCGACGAGCAGTACTTC	few	TRBJ2-7	TRBV29-1	TRBD1
CASSTYPAGEAFF	TGTGCCAGCAGTACCTACCCGGCGGGTGAAGCTTTCTTT	-	TRBJ1-1	TRBV12-3/TRBV12-4	-
CASSLDRAYTGELFF	TGCGCCAGCAGCTTGGACAGGGCCTACACCGGGGAGCTGTTTTTT	-	TRBJ2-2	TRBV5-1	-
CASRGLAPLNYEQYF	TGTGCCAGCAGGGGGTTAGCACCGCTTAACTACGAGCAGTACTTC	few	TRBJ2-7	TRBV6-5	-
CASSQEGVRGDSIDGYTF	TGTGCCAGCAGCCAAGAAGGGGTCAGGGGGGACTCTATCGATGGCTACACCTTC	once	TRBJ1-2	TRBV4-2	TRBD1
CASSPGLAGGSKETQYF	TGTGCCAGCAGCCCCGGACTAGCGGGGGGTTCCAAAGAGACCCAGTACTTC	-	TRBJ2-5	TRBV4-2	TRBD2
CASRMTLQRYF	TGTGCCAGCAGAATGACGTTACAGCGGTACTTC	once	TRBJ2-7	TRBV6-2/TRBV6-3	-
CASRPGQRRFGYTF	TGTGCCAGCAGACCGGGACAAAGGAGGTTTGGCTACACCTTC	-	TRBJ1-2	TRBV13	-
CASSLVDEVSPLHF	TGTGCCAGCAGCTTAGTAGACGAGGTATCACCCCTCCACTTT	-	TRBJ1-6	TRBV7-8	-
CASSSGQPPSYNEQFF	TGTGCCAGCAGCTCGGGACAGCCTCCCTCCTACAATGAGCAGTTCTTC	-	TRBJ2-1	TRBV27	TRBD1
CASSYSTQGEGYTF	TGTGCCAGCAGTTACTCGACCCAGGGCGAAGGCTACACCTTC	-	TRBJ1-2	TRBV6-5	-